The text below deals with one T cell receptor beta chain. These data come from a study of blood T cell repertoires in COVID-19. Study-level information: Sites in the United States, Italy and Spain provided acute and convalescent COVID-19 samples.

Original data processing: Researchers report that nucleated cell counts were estimated from reference gene primer amplification. Assay: immunoSEQ multiplex PCR; the TCRdb copy retains only in-frame clones and omits some. V and J calls and clone size are copied from that table; D and trimming were computed from the DNA. This sample has just over 250,000 clones, with approximately 89% found just once. This TCR came from a woman aged 45-65 years with acute or convalescent COVID-19. Sample: peripheral blood.

The CDR3 bases are TGTGCCAGCAGCCTCAACACTGAAGCTTTCTTT. It yields the protein CASSLNTEAFF. The V and J genes are TRBV7-9 and TRBJ1-1; no reliable D call. The V end lost 5 bases, the J end lost 2 bases, and 3 bases lay between the germline ends. This CDR3 is 11 amino acids long. Per the germline V gene, CDR1 is SEHNR and CDR2 is FQNEAQ (reference sequence).